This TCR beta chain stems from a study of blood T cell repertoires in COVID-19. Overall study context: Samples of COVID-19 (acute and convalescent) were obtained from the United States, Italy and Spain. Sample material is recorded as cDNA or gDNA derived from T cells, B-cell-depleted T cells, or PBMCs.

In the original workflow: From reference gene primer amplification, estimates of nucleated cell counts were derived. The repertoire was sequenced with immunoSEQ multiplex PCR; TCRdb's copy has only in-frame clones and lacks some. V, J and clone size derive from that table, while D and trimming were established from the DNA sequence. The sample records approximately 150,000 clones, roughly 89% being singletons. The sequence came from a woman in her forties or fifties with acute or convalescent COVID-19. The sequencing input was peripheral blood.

Here the CDR3 reads CASSPRTGEQYF. DNA of the CDR3: TGTGCCAGCTCACCACGTACGGGCGAGCAGTACTTC. The rearrangement uses TRBV18 and TRBJ2-7; no reliable D call. This CDR3 contains 12 residues. Germline CDR1 and CDR2: KGHSH and LQKENI. Trimming removed 1 base from V and 6 bases from J, with 7 bases in between. The full variable domain, its missing parts supplied by reference TRBV18 and TRBJ2-7, is NAGVMQNPRHLVRRRGQEARLRCSPMKGHSHVYWYRQLPEEGLKFMVYLQKENIIDESGMPKERFSAEFPKEGPSILRIQQVVRGDSAAYFCASSPRTGEQYFGPGTRLTVT.